The sequence of this T cell receptor beta chain was determined in a study of blood T cells in healthy people across ages. Study-wide results and limits: Diversity figures derived from one million T cells were judged to underestimate the true value. Fewer expanded clones and more diversity marked long-lived versus aged donors.

With a J-beta primer mix and a sample-barcoded 5' primer, a second PCR ran roughly 6 to 11 cycles. Each CDR3 protein is one row after TCRdb ran MiXCR on the 5' RACE reads. The table records some 1,500,000 distinct CDR3 sequences, roughly 43% of them present only once. The CDR3 is made up of 14 amino acids. In germline, CDR1 is SEHNR, CDR2 FQNEAQ (reference sequence). V dropped 5 bases and J dropped 7 bases, with 14 bases sitting between them. Every donor contributed about 10 milliliters of peripheral blood by blood draw. Whenever a sample was processed, at least 6 million PBMCs were isolated. To note about this clonotype: Antigen unknown.

The V call is TRBV7-9, the J call TRBJ2-2; D call uncertain. Sequenced: blood. This receptor was identified in a woman between 18 and 29 years old in good health. The CDR3 sequence: CASSGRRVIGELFF. CDR3 DNA: TGTGCCAGCAGCGGAAGAAGGGTTATCGGGGAGCTGTTTTTT.